The rows below give T cell receptor beta chains drawn from one sample of a study of PD-1 blockade in classical Hodgkin lymphoma. TCRdb keeps only in-frame clones here, not all; method: immunoSEQ multiplex PCR. The table has 30,000 to 35,000 clones, approximately 94% seen once; the top ten hold 2% to 2.5%. The sequenced sample consisted of peripheral blood mononuclear cells (PBMCs). These receptors came from a human donor with classical Hodgkin lymphoma. Each CDR3 is given with its conserved first and last residue. A D gene is named only where the DNA matches it firmly. Size is stated for part of the rows, as once, few or many counts, or as a class when the clone is expanded.

size	D	V	J	CDR3	DNA
-	-	TRBV29-1	TRBJ1-4	CSVGLGVEKLFF	TGCAGCGTTGGTCTAGGGGTTGAAAAACTGTTTTTT
-	TRBD2	TRBV28	TRBJ2-3	CASSLVGGTSTDTQYF	TGTGCCAGCAGTTTAGTCGGGGGGACTAGCACAGATACGCAGTATTTT
-	-	TRBV29-1	TRBJ1-1	CSVIAHLTGAAFF	TGCAGCGTCATAGCCCACCTAACGGGGGCAGCTTTCTTT
once	-	TRBV11-2	TRBJ2-1	CASSTNNPYNEQFF	TGTGCCAGCAGCACCAATAACCCCTACAATGAGCAGTTCTTC
-	-	TRBV4-2	TRBJ1-6	CASSQAKWQVDSYNSPLHF	TGTGCCAGCAGCCAAGCGAAATGGCAGGTAGACTCCTATAATTCACCCCTCCACTTT
-	TRBD1	TRBV7-9	TRBJ2-5	CASSSTDRAETQYF	TGTGCCAGCAGCTCTACCGACAGGGCAGAGACCCAGTACTTC
-	TRBD2	TRBV4-1	TRBJ2-3	CASSLLFPAGPFVADTQYF	TGCGCCAGCAGCCTACTCTTTCCAGCGGGACCTTTCGTGGCAGATACGCAGTATTTT
-	TRBD1	TRBV5-7	TRBJ1-1	CASSLDRGLNTEAFF	TGTGCCAGCAGCTTGGACAGGGGTTTGAATACTGAAGCTTTCTTT
once	-	TRBV28	TRBJ2-3	CASSLSFRTDTQYF	TGTGCCAGCAGTTTATCTTTCCGCACAGATACGCAGTATTTT
-	-	TRBV18	TRBJ2-7	CASSPVVGSSYYEQYF	TGTGCCAGCTCCCCGGTCGTGGGCTCCTCGTACTACGAGCAGTACTTC
-	-	TRBV5-5	TRBJ2-3	CASSCRDSNTDTQYF	TGTGCCAGCAGCTGTCGGGACTCCAACACAGATACGCAGTATTTT
once	TRBD1	TRBV6-4	TRBJ1-2	CASSESEGASGYTF	TGTGCCAGCAGTGAATCGGAGGGGGCGAGTGGCTACACCTTC
once	-	TRBV27	TRBJ1-6	CASSNHPGYNSPLHF	TGTGCCAGCAGCAACCATCCGGGGTATAATTCACCCCTCCACTTT
-	TRBD2	TRBV7-2	TRBJ2-2	CASSLALGIAGPPGELFF	TGTGCCAGCAGCTTAGCGCTCGGGATAGCGGGGCCTCCCGGGGAGCTGTTTTTT
-	-	TRBV2	TRBJ1-3	CASRAPTSGNTIYF	TGTGCCAGCAGGGCTCCTACCTCTGGAAACACCATATATTTT
-	-	TRBV7-9	TRBJ2-5	CASSPELGSQYF	TGTGCCAGCAGCCCAGAGCTAGGGAGCCAGTACTTC
once	-	TRBV5-8	TRBJ1-1	CASSRRTVMNTEAFF	TGTGCCAGCAGCCGGAGAACAGTCATGAACACTGAAGCTTTCTTT
-	TRBD1	TRBV18	TRBJ1-2	CASSPGQAYPTGYTF	TGTGCCAGCTCACCCGGACAGGCCTACCCAACCGGCTACACCTTC
once	TRBD1	TRBV7-9	TRBJ2-4	CASSRPRQGENIQYF	TGTGCCAGCAGCCGCCCGAGGCAGGGGGAAAACATTCAGTACTTC
-	-	TRBV2	TRBJ2-7	CASNLGGSSF	TGTGCCAGCAATTTGGGCGGCTCGAGCTTC
-	TRBD1	TRBV6-5	TRBJ1-2	CASSYSRQGDSYGYTF	TGTGCCAGCAGTTACTCCCGACAGGGAGACTCCTATGGCTACACCTTC
-	-	TRBV19	TRBJ1-5	CASSITGGGQPQHF	TGTGCCAGTAGTATAACGGGAGGGGGTCAGCCCCAGCATTTT
-	-	TRBV6-1	TRBJ2-7	CASSRLDSHAQYF	TGTGCCAGCAGTCGTCTGGACTCCCACGCGCAGTACTTC
-	TRBD1	TRBV5-1	TRBJ2-3	CASSLGRGQEDTQYF	TGCGCCAGCAGCTTGGGCAGGGGGCAGGAAGATACGCAGTATTTT
-	-	TRBV7-2	TRBJ1-5	CASSPPGLRAYSNQPQHF	TGTGCCAGCAGCCCTCCCGGATTGAGGGCGTATAGCAATCAGCCCCAGCATTTT
-	-	TRBV5-1	TRBJ2-5	CASSLAVRQETQYF	TGCGCCAGCAGCTTGGCAGTCAGACAAGAGACCCAGTACTTC
-	-	TRBV5-1	TRBJ2-2	CASSLEPGWGIGELFF	TGCGCCAGCAGCTTGGAGCCAGGGTGGGGTATCGGGGAGCTGTTTTTT
-	-	TRBV5-4	TRBJ2-7	CASRGGTDYEQYF	TGTGCCAGCCGGGGCGGGACAGATTACGAGCAGTACTTC
-	TRBD1	TRBV28	TRBJ2-7	CASSKRQGANEQYF	TGTGCCAGCAGTAAGAGACAGGGGGCAAACGAGCAGTACTTC
-	TRBD2	TRBV2	TRBJ2-3	CASSVEAGGSDTQYF	TGTGCCAGCAGTGTGGAAGCGGGGGGGTCAGATACGCAGTATTTT
once	-	TRBV19	TRBJ2-3	CASSISDLRNTQYF	TGTGCCAGTAGTATCTCGGATCTGAGAAATACGCAGTATTTT
-	TRBD2	TRBV10-1	TRBJ2-1	CASSLASGSNEQFF	TGCGCCAGCAGCCTAGCCAGCGGGAGTAATGAGCAGTTCTTC
-	TRBD1	TRBV2	TRBJ2-7	CASSEGEQGPHYEQYF	TGTGCCAGCAGTGAGGGGGAACAGGGGCCTCACTACGAGCAGTACTTC
-	-	TRBV21-1	TRBJ2-2	CASSKFIITGGRNRRTGELFF	TGTGCCAGCAGCAAATTTATCATAACAGGGGGCCGAAATCGAAGAACCGGGGAGCTGTTTTTT
-	-	TRBV7-2	TRBJ1-1	CASSLAGDTEAFF	TGTGCCAGCAGCTTAGCAGGGGACACTGAAGCTTTCTTT
-	TRBD2	TRBV10-3	TRBJ2-1	CAISPRLAGGLPKSYNEQFF	TGTGCCATCAGTCCAAGACTAGCGGGAGGGCTGCCAAAATCCTACAATGAGCAGTTCTTC
once	TRBD1	TRBV5-1	TRBJ1-5	CASSLEGAGRNQPQHF	TGCGCCAGCAGCTTAGAGGGGGCGGGTCGCAATCAGCCCCAGCATTTT
-	TRBD1	TRBV28	TRBJ2-7	CASTSTEQGSSYEQYF	TGTGCCAGCACCTCAACCGAACAGGGGAGCTCCTACGAGCAGTACTTC
-	TRBD1	TRBV7-2	TRBJ1-4	CASSSLGAKRQGEKLFF	TGTGCCAGCAGCTCCCTAGGGGCTAAGAGACAGGGGGAAAAACTGTTTTTT
-	TRBD1	TRBV15	TRBJ2-7	CATSFGQGNSYEQYF	TGTGCCACCAGCTTCGGACAGGGGAACTCCTACGAGCAGTACTTC
-	-	TRBV7-8	TRBJ2-1	CASTSSGEQFF	TGTGCCAGCACCTCCTCCGGGGAGCAGTTCTTC